This T cell receptor (beta chain) stems from a study of blood T cell repertoires in COVID-19. V was clipped by 1 base and J by 2 bases, with 16 bases between them. The CDR3 loop spans 16 amino acids. The germline V gene encodes CDR1 SGHRS and CDR2 YFSETQ. Assay used: immunoSEQ multiplex PCR; TCRdb lists only in-frame clones, some missing. The profile covers about 270,000 clones, with about 88% appearing a single time and less than 3% taken by the ten largest. V and J are TRBV5-1 and TRBJ2-7, with unresolved D. The TCR sequence derives from a woman between 45 and 60 years old who had recovered from COVID-19. The material sequenced was PBMCs or T cells enriched from blood (not recorded which). The CDR3 coding sequence is TGCGCCAGCAGCTTGTCCCCAGCCCTGGGCCCCTACGAGCAGTACTTC. Translated: CASSLSPALGPYEQYF.